One sample yielded the 17 T cell receptor beta chains listed below, sequenced in a study of OX40 agonist ivuxolimab in advanced cancers. The library was built by means of the immunoSEQ multiplex PCR assay. This is the immuneACCESS table as TCRdb keeps it, with only in-frame sequences that have V and J called. A part of the clones is gone; compared with another copy, unresolved V genes explain less than half, and the rest is unexplained. This sample holds fewer than 100,000 clones; 93% were observed only once. In total, the top ten clones hold less than 7% of the sample. The source material was CD4+ or CD8+ T cells sorted from blood, sampled in a trial of the OX40 agonist ivuxolimab. The receptors stem from an adult with an advanced solid tumor such as melanoma, head and neck, liver or kidney cancer.

The rearrangement joins TRBV7-2 to TRBJ2-1; perhaps TRBD2 as D (6 bases). CDR3 length: 16 amino acids. With 5 bases removed from V and 0 bases from J, the gap between germline ends came to 14 bases. Germline V gives CDR1 SGHTA, CDR2 FQGNSA. The CDR3 sequence: CASSPLLGSSYNEQFF. The DNA for the CDR3 is TGTGCCAGCAGCCCCCTCCTCGGGAGCTCCTACAATGAGCAGTTCTTC. The whole variable domain, filled in from reference TRBV7-2 and TRBJ2-1, reads GAGVSQSPSNKVTEKGKDVELRCDPISGHTALYWYRQSLGQGLEFLIYFQGNSAPDKSGLPSDRFSAERTGGSVSTLTIQRTQQEDSAVYLCASSPLLGSSYNEQFFGPGTRLTVL.

To note about this clone: Mismatch with germline at one junction end may stem from a read error. The chain combines TRBV6-1 with TRBJ2-7, with 7 nucleotides matching TRBD2. Germline V gene lookup returns CDR1 MNHNS and CDR2 SASEGT. The CDR3 length is 11 residues. The CDR3 reads CASSEAGGDFF. Written as DNA, the CDR3 is TGTGCCAGCAGTGAAGCGGGGGGGGATTTTTTC.

J is TRBJ2-7 and V is TRBV10-2; 7 bases line up with TRBD1. CDR3 length equals 14 residues. The germline V gene encodes CDR1 WSHSY and CDR2 SAAADI. Unmatched junction bases numbered 5, after V lost 4 bases and J lost 2 bases. The CDR3 bases are TGCGCCAGCAGTGCGGGACAGTTAACCTACGAGCAGTACTTC. Translating gives CASSAGQLTYEQYF.

The V and J genes are TRBV7-7 and TRBJ1-2; 8 bases are a match to TRBD1. The germline V gene encodes CDR1 SSHAT and CDR2 FNYEAQ (reference sequence). The CDR3 spans 12 residues. The CDR3 region has the DNA TGTGCTACCGACAGGGGTGGATATGGCTACACCTTC. Residues: CATDRGGYGYTF. The entire variable domain, with the rest obtained from reference TRBV7-7 and TRBJ1-2, is as follows: GAGVSQSPRYKVTKRGQDVTLRCDPISSHATLYWYQQALGQGPEFLTYFNYEAQPDKSGLPSDRFSAERPEGSISTLTIQRTEQRDSAMYRCATDRGGYGYTFGSGTRLTVV.

The rearrangement joins TRBV13 to TRBJ1-4; 7 positions agree with TRBD1. The CDR3 length is 16 residues. The V and J ends lost 5 bases and 0 bases, in that order; junction bases with no gene match: 6. CDR1 and CDR2 from the germline V gene are PRHDT and FYEKMQ (reference sequence). As DNA, the CDR3 is TGTGCCAGCAGCCAGGGGGTGACACCAACTAATGAAAAACTGTTTTTT. This encodes CASSQGVTPTNEKLFF.

The rearrangement links TRBV4-3 to TRBJ1-5; 8 bases map to TRBD1. Looked up from germline, CDR1 is LGHNA and CDR2 is YSLEER. Germline trimming cut 1 base from V and 5 bases from J; bases unmatched to any gene: 4. The CDR3 extends over 15 amino acids. In nucleotides, the CDR3 is TGCGCCAGCAGCCAAGGACAGGGGTACGATCAGCCCCAGCATTTT. Its protein is CASSQGQGYDQPQHF.

This clone has a single count. The CDR3 region is CAKGPGGYTEAFF. CDR3 coding DNA: TGTGCCAAGGGCCCAGGGGGGTATACTGAAGCTTTCTTT. The chain joins TRBV2 to TRBJ1-1; 7 nucleotides agree with TRBD1. The germline gives CDR1 SNHLY, CDR2 FYNNEI. V gave up 10 bases and J gave up 5 bases; unmatched junction bases: 10. The CDR3 runs 13 residues.

This clone was found many times. CDR3 DNA sequence: TGCGCCAGCAGCCCTCGCGAAATGAGGGAGACTGAAGCTTTCTTT. This codes for CASSPREMRETEAFF. This chain uses TRBV4-1 with TRBJ1-1; D remains ambiguous. Germline CDR1 reads MGHRA; CDR2 reads YSYEKL. This CDR3 contains 15 residues. The ends were cut back, 4 bases at V and 5 bases at J, with 17 bases in the middle.

The chain has TRBV6-1 and TRBJ1-1; no firm D call. The CDR3 consists of 14 residues. The V gene lost 1 base and the J gene lost 0 bases, with 6 bases spanning the gap. Germline lookup yields CDR1 MNHNS and CDR2 SASEGT. The CDR3 region is CASSEGRLNTEAFF. DNA for the CDR3: TGTGCCAGCAGTGAAGGACGGTTGAACACTGAAGCTTTCTTT.

This chain connects TRBV19 to TRBJ2-1; D gene unclear. V was pared by 7 bases and J by 0 bases, with 16 bases between. Germline V lookup: CDR1 LNHDA, CDR2 SQIVND (reference sequence). The CDR3 is 16 residues long. CDR3 region: CASTPSGFGSYNEQFF. The CDR3 bases are TGTGCCAGTACCCCTAGTGGGTTTGGCTCCTACAATGAGCAGTTCTTC.

J is TRBJ1-4 and V is TRBV6-1, with D unclear. The germline V gene encodes CDR1 MNHNS and CDR2 SASEGT. Trimming cost V 2 bases and J 7 bases, with 11 bases left between them. The CDR3 runs to 14 residues. CDR3 residues: CASSEKEGSEKLFF. In DNA, the CDR3 is TGTGCCAGCAGTGAAAAGGAAGGCAGTGAAAAACTGTTTTTT.

The CDR3 DNA reads as TGTGCCAGCAGCGCCGCTACGGGGATTATGAACACTGAAGCTTTCTTT. It is translated as CASSAATGIMNTEAFF. The chain uses TRBV9 and TRBJ1-1; D not certain. CDR1 is SGDLS and CDR2 is YYNGEE in the germline V gene. This CDR3 has 16 residues. V lost 3 bases and J 0 bases, leaving 15 bases between the germline ends.

V gene TRBV21-1 combines with J gene TRBJ2-7; the table names TRBD1, a call not compared with the DNA. TRBV21-1 is annotated as a pseudogene. This CDR3 has 13 amino acids. Here the CDR3 DNA reads TGTGCCAGCACCTGGGACAGGTCCTACGAGCAGTACTTC. This codes for CASTWDRSYEQYF.

The V gene is TRBV19, the J gene TRBJ1-2; 8 nucleotides align to TRBD1. Germline V gene sequence: CDR1 LNHDA, CDR2 SQIVND (reference sequence). V lost 5 bases to trimming and J lost 4 bases; unmatched junction nucleotides: 3. This CDR3 has 13 amino acids. CDR3 DNA sequence: TGTGCCAGTAGTCCACAGGGGGGCTATGGCTACACCTTC. Translation: CASSPQGGYGYTF.

V is TRBV6-5 and J is TRBJ2-1; TRBD1 is a possible D gene (5 bases). Germline CDR1 MNHEY, CDR2 SVGAGI. Trimming removed 6 bases from V and 1 base from J, with 13 bases in between. CDR3 length: 15 amino acids. The DNA for the CDR3 is TGTGCCAGCAGCACAGGCGGCTCGTCCTACAATGAGCAGTTCTTC. It is translated as CASSTGGSSYNEQFF.

The genes are TRBV27 and TRBJ2-1; D gene ambiguous. The germline V gene has CDR1 MNHEY and CDR2 SMNVEV (reference sequence). The CDR3 runs 12 residues. Trimming cost V 5 bases and J 6 bases, with 8 bases left between them. Here the CDR3 reads CASSELSNEQFF. The CDR3 nucleotides are TGTGCCAGCAGTGAATTAAGCAATGAGCAGTTCTTC.

The chain couples TRBV7-3 to TRBJ2-1; 11 bases match TRBD2. Unmatched junction bases numbered 7, after V lost 6 bases and J lost 6 bases. This CDR3 has 15 residues. Germline lookup yields CDR1 SGHTA and CDR2 FQGTGA. The CDR3 coding sequence is TGTGCCAGCAGTTTAGCGGGAGGGCCGGGCAATGAGCAGTTCTTC. The encoded protein is CASSLAGGPGNEQFF.